These 21 T cell receptor beta chains originate from one sample sequenced in a study of T cell clonality in common variable immunodeficiency. Repertoires were generated with immunoSEQ multiplex PCR, while TCRdb's copy carries only in-frame clones and drops some. The table records tens of thousands of clones without singletons, the ten largest covering 3.8%. The sample comprised peripheral blood mononuclear cells. These receptors were collected from a person between 18 and 75 years old in good health.

This clone was found a few times. The CDR3 bases that were read are TGTGCCAGCAGCCTGACAGGGGGCCTCTATGGT. Translating gives CASSLTGGLYG. The CDR3 in its entirety is CASSLTGGLYGQYF. This chain links TRBV7-9 with TRBJ2-4; the match to TRBD1 covers 10 bases. The read gets to within 3 residues of the CDR3 end, and the germline J gene fills in the rest. The CDR3 contains 14 residues. In germline, CDR1 is SEHNR, CDR2 FQNEAQ (reference sequence).

This clone appeared many times. The sequence runs out 3 residues before the end of the CDR3; the remainder is reconstructed from the germline J gene. The J gene is TRBJ2-1, the V gene TRBV18, with D maybe TRBD2 (5 bases). V gave up 0 bases and J gave up 9 bases, with 9 bases separating them. Germline V CDR1 and CDR2: KGHSH, LQKENI. The CDR3 has 13 residues. The CDR3 protein is CASSPPGSGEQFF. The sequenced part of the CDR3 DNA is TGTGCCAGCTCACCACCAGGGAGCGGTGAG.

This clone occurred many times. At one of its ends the junction is not consistent with the germline gene, which may arise from a read error. The read ends 3 residues shy of where the CDR3 ends; the end is completed using the germline J gene. The genes are TRBV4-2 and TRBJ1-2, with 7 bases aligning to TRBD1. The CDR3 is made up of 15 amino acids. The germline gives CDR1 LGHNA, CDR2 YNFKEQ. The CDR3 sequence: CASSQAEGGARGYTF. CDR3 DNA (partial): TGCGCCAGCAGCCAAGCCGAAGGGGGCGCGCGTGGC.

This clone was observed at least ten times. The read stops 3 residues short of the end of the CDR3; the missing end is completed from the germline J gene. V gene TRBV20-1 combines with J gene TRBJ2-1; D uncertain. The V and J ends lost 5 bases and 6 bases respectively, with 11 bases between them. CDR1 DFQATT and CDR2 SNEGSKA come from the germline V gene (reference sequence). The CDR3 contains 12 residues. Partial CDR3 DNA: TGCAGTGCTTCAAAGAACATCAATGAG. Translating gives CSASKNINE. The whole CDR3 sequence reads CSASKNINEQFF.

This clone has ten or more counts. The sequenced fragment ends 3 residues before the CDR3 boundary, so the rest is inferred from the germline J gene. The chain couples TRBV29-1 to TRBJ2-2; TRBD1 aligns across 10 bases. With V trimmed by 6 bases and J by 1 base, 5 bases remained unmatched. Germline V gene lookup returns CDR1 SQVTM and CDR2 ANQGSEA. The length of the CDR3 is 15 residues. CDR3 bases read: TGCAGCGTCGGGGGGACAGGGGTGAACACCGGGGAG. This gives the protein CSVGGTGVNTGE. The CDR3, in full, reads CSVGGTGVNTGELFF.

This clone was detected many times. The CDR3 goes on 3 residues after the read ends, and that part is filled in from the germline J gene. The chain employs TRBV7-2 and TRBJ1-6; possible D gene TRBD1, 6 bases. Trimming cost V 5 bases and J 4 bases, with 12 bases left between them. The CDR3 is 15 amino acids. The germline CDR1 and CDR2 sequences are SGHTA and FQGNSA. CDR3 bases read: TGTGCCAGCAGCCCTCGGACAGTTTATAATTCACCC. Its protein is CASSPRTVYNSP. The full CDR3 is CASSPRTVYNSPLHF.

Ten or more counts support this clone. The read is 3 residues too short to cover the CDR3 end, so that end is filled in from the germline J gene. J is TRBJ2-1 and V is TRBV6-2 or TRBV6-3, with 11 bases lining up with TRBD2. Per germline, CDR1 MNHEY and CDR2 SVGEGT. This CDR3 spans 15 amino acids. V trimming: 7 bases; J trimming: 6 bases; junction bases outside the gene matches: 8. Incomplete CDR3 DNA: TGTGCCAGCAAAGTAGCGGGGGGGCCGGGCAATGAG. Translating gives CASKVAGGPGNE. The entire CDR3 is CASKVAGGPGNEQFF.

This clone was counted many times. CDR3 bases read: TGTGCCAGTAGTATGAAGGGGATAGAGACC. Encoded protein: CASSMKGIET. The whole CDR3 protein is CASSMKGIETQYF. This rearrangement joins TRBV19 to TRBJ2-5; tentatively, D is TRBD1 (5 bases). The read ends 3 residues shy of where the CDR3 ends; the end is completed using the germline J gene. CDR1 LNHDA and CDR2 SQIVND come from the germline V gene (reference sequence). CDR3 size: 13 residues. The V gene lost 3 bases and the J gene lost 4 bases, with 9 bases spanning the gap.

In regard to this clone: The read halts 3 residues ahead of the CDR3 end, with the missing end drawn from the germline J gene. The J gene is TRBJ2-3, the V gene TRBV5-1; D is possibly TRBD2 (6 bases). V was clipped by 0 bases and J by 3 bases, with 8 bases between them. This CDR3 contains 14 residues. Germline V gene sequence: CDR1 SGHRS, CDR2 YFSETQ. Partial CDR3 DNA: TGCGCCAGCAGCTTGGGCGGGAAGACAGATACG. This translates into CASSLGGKTDT. The CDR3 in full is CASSLGGKTDTQYF.

This clone was seen many times. The read comes to an end 3 residues before the CDR3 does, leaving the germline J gene to fill in the end. The chain links TRBV20-1 to TRBJ2-7; weak D call: TRBD1 (5 bases). CDR3 size: 13 residues. The ends were cut back, 6 bases at V and 0 bases at J, with 12 bases in the middle. Germline V lookup: CDR1 DFQATT, CDR2 SNEGSKA (reference sequence). CDR3 region: CSAPDSSSYEQYF. The DNA read from the CDR3 is TGCAGTGCCCCCGACAGTTCCTCCTACGAG.

This clone was seen at least ten times. The CDR3 end lies 3 residues beyond the end of the read and is filled in from the germline J gene. The chain has TRBV7-9 and TRBJ2-5; D gene ambiguous. Trimming stripped 2 bases from V and 1 base from J, with 8 bases between. CDR1 SEHNR and CDR2 FQNEAQ come from the germline V gene (reference sequence). The CDR3 covers 14 residues. CDR3 residues: CASSLFKVQETQYF. Partial CDR3 DNA: TGTGCCAGCAGCTTATTTAAGGTCCAAGAGACC.

Many counts were recorded for this clone. Incomplete CDR3 DNA: TGCAGCGTATCCCGGGACATGAACACTGAA. Translated, it gives CSVSRDMNTE. In full, the CDR3 is CSVSRDMNTEAFF. J is TRBJ1-1 and V is TRBV29-1; D might be TRBD1 (6 bases). The CDR3 end falls 3 residues outside the read, so it is completed with the germline J gene. This CDR3 contains 13 residues. Trimming took 6 bases from V and 0 from J, leaving 11 bases between them. Germline V CDR1 and CDR2: SQVTM, ANQGSEA. Full variable domain (rest looked up from reference TRBV29-1 and TRBJ1-1): SAVISQKPSRDICQRGTSLTIQCQVDSQVTMMFWYRQQPGQSLTLIATANQGSEATYESGFVIDKFPISRPNLTFSTLTVSNMSPEDSSIYLCSVSRDMNTEAFFGQGTRLTVV.

In this sample, this clone turned up many times. The observed sequence ends 3 residues before the CDR3 terminus, with the missing tail filled in from the germline J gene. V is TRBV10-2 and J is TRBJ2-5, with 10 bases that match TRBD2. The germline CDR1 and CDR2 sequences are WSHSY and SAAADI. The CDR3 totals 16 residues. J gave up 1 base and V 1 base, and 3 bases lay outside the gene matches. The CDR3 reads CASSEWPSGSQETQYF. The covered CDR3 bases are TGCGCCAGCAGTGAGTGGCCTAGCGGGAGCCAAGAGACC.

Concerning this clone itself: The DNA ends 3 residues before the CDR3 does, and the rest of the CDR3 is filled in from the germline J gene. This chain connects TRBV7-2 to TRBJ2-7; 9 nucleotides line up with TRBD1. The CDR3 sequence is 16 residues long. The germline V gene encodes CDR1 SGHTA and CDR2 FQGNSA. Losses at the gene ends were 0 bases for V and 4 bases for J; bases not matched to a gene: 7. The CDR3 bases that were read are TGTGCCAGCAGCTTAGCGGGCCGGGACAGGGAGTACGAG. It is translated as CASSLAGRDREYE. The complete CDR3 reads CASSLAGRDREYEQYF.

In its sample, this clone was seen many times. Read coverage stops 3 residues before the CDR3 terminus; the germline J gene supplies the remainder. The chain has TRBV6-2 or TRBV6-3 and TRBJ2-3, with TRBD2 matching 12 bases. CDR1 and CDR2 (germline): MNHEY, SVGEGT. V lost 5 bases and J lost 4; bases outside the gene matches: 4. The CDR3 is made up of 15 amino acids. The DNA read from the CDR3 is TGTGCCAGCAGTCCACTAGCGGGGGGTTCAGATACG. Its translation is CASSPLAGGSDT. The CDR3, in full, reads CASSPLAGGSDTQYF.

Many counts were recorded for this clone. The observed sequence ends 3 residues before the CDR3 terminus, with the missing tail filled in from the germline J gene. This chain connects TRBV5-5 to TRBJ1-2; a possible D gene is TRBD1 (6 bases). CDR1 and CDR2 (germline): SGHKS, YYEKEE (reference sequence). CDR3 size: 14 residues. The V end was cut by 7 bases, the J end by 2 bases, with 15 bases between. CDR3 region: CASATGRINYGYTF. The covered CDR3 bases are TGTGCCAGCGCTACAGGGAGGATCAACTATGGC.

Of note for this clone: The read ends 3 residues early relative to the CDR3; the germline J gene fills the gap. The V gene is TRBV7-6, the J gene TRBJ2-5, with D possibly matching TRBD2 (7 bases). Germline V gene data show CDR1 as SGHVS and CDR2 as FNYEAQ. V lost 3 bases and J 4 bases, leaving 15 bases between the germline ends. CDR3 length: 15 residues. CDR3 bases read: TGTGCCAGCAGCTTTTCTACGGGGGGCTCAGAGACC. This translates into CASSFSTGGSET. Given in full, the CDR3 is CASSFSTGGSETQYF.

This clone is judged medium-sized (0.01 to 0.1%). The CDR3 end is not reached by the read, which stops 3 residues before it; the germline J gene fills it in. The genes are TRBV20-1 and TRBJ2-3; D is uncertain. The CDR3 consists of 14 residues. Looked up from germline, CDR1 is DFQATT and CDR2 is SNEGSKA (reference sequence). V lost 0 bases and J lost 0, with 7 bases in between. CDR3 in amino acids: CSARDVASTDTQYF. CDR3 DNA (partial): TGCAGTGCTAGAGATGTGGCTAGCACAGATACG.

This clone was counted many times. Sequencing ends 3 residues short of the CDR3 end; the germline J gene provides the rest. The rearrangement links TRBV11-3 to TRBJ2-1; 9 bases align to TRBD2. Per the germline V gene, CDR1 is SGHNT and CDR2 is YENEEA. The ends lost 5 bases at V and 1 base at J; junction bases unmatched: 3. The CDR3 totals 15 residues. The chain's CDR3 is CASSLSGGSYNEQFF. The sequenced CDR3 bases are TGTGCCAGCAGCCTGAGCGGGGGGTCCTACAATGAG.

This clone was picked up many times. The read ends 3 residues shy of where the CDR3 ends; the end is completed using the germline J gene. The chain uses TRBV5-1 and TRBJ2-7; 8 nucleotides align to TRBD1. This CDR3 has 15 amino acids. Germline V gene sequence: CDR1 SGHRS, CDR2 YFSETQ. V trimming: 0 bases; J trimming: 5 bases; junction bases outside the gene matches: 7. The CDR3 bases that were read are TGCGCCAGCAGCTTGGGACAGGGGATATTGGACGAG. Protein: CASSLGQGILDE. The full CDR3 protein is CASSLGQGILDEQYF.

Ten or more counts support this clone. The read terminates 3 residues ahead of where the CDR3 ends, so the germline J gene completes it. The V call is TRBV30, the J call TRBJ1-2; D unclear. Per germline, CDR1 GTSNPN and CDR2 SVGIG (reference sequence). This CDR3 comprises 14 residues. The CDR3: CAWSPRGSVRGYTF. The sequenced part of the CDR3 DNA is TGTGCCTGGAGTCCGCGGGGATCAGTACGGGGC. The variable domain in full, completed from reference TRBV30 and TRBJ1-2, reads SQTIHQWPATLVQPVGSPLSLECTVEGTSNPNLYWYRQAAGRGLQLLFYSVGIGQISSEVPQNLSASRPQDRQFILSSKKLLLSDSGFYLCAWSPRGSVRGYTFGSGTRLTVV.